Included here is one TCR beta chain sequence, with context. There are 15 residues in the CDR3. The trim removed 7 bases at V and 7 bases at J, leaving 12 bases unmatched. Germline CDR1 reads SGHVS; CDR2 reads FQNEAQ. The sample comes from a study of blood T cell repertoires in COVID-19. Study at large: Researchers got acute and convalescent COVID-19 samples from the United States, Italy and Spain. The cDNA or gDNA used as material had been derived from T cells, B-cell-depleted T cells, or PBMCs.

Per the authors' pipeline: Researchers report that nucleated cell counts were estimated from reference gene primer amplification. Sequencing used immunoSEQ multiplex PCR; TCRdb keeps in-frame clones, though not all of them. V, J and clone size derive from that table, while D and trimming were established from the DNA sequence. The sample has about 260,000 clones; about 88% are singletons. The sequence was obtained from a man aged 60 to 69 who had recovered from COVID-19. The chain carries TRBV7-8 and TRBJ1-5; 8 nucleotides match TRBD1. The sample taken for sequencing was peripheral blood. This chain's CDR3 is CASTPKEDRDQPQHF. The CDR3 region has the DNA TGTGCCAGCACCCCCAAAGAGGACAGGGACCAGCCCCAGCATTTT.